Here is one T cell receptor (beta chain) with its context. This specimen comes from a study of human T cells and chemical hapten exposure. Study information: Patients, largely female, had alopecia areata, totalis or universalis.

Noted time point: patch test 2, 6 weeks after DPC sensitization. As for treatment: therapeutic diphenylcyclopropenone sensitization with weekly scalp DPC. Every patch test was put on after a blood sample was taken. Non-pregnant alopecia patients aged 18 to 70, suitable for DPC therapy. Original data processing: Samples ranged from roughly 20,000 to 700,000 TCRs, with a median of approximately 91,000. TCRdb reprocessed the RACE reads via MiXCR and lists one record per CDR3 protein. It is TCRdb's table, rather than the study itself, that gives the V and J calls and clone size. The table includes 80,000 to 95,000 distinct CDR3 sequences, roughly 11% detected once. The starting material was whole blood, obtained in connection with sensitization to the hapten diphenylcyclopropenone (DPC). This sequence originates from a man between 35 and 55 years old with alopecia areata. Some clones in this sample may be carry-over from other donors' samples.

The CDR3 DNA follows: TGCAGCGTCGCAAACACCGGGGAGCTGTTTTTT. This encodes CSVANTGELFF. V gene TRBV29-1 combines with J gene TRBJ2-2; D remains ambiguous. Germline-derived CDR1 and CDR2 are SQVTM and ANQGSEA. The ends were cut back, 6 bases at V and 2 bases at J, with 4 bases in the middle. This CDR3 contains 11 residues.